What follows are 10 T cell receptor beta chains derived from one specimen sequenced in a study of blood T cells in healthy people across ages. Primers used in a second PCR of roughly 7 to 11 cycles were a sample-barcoded 5' primer and a J-beta primer mix. MiXCR, run by TCRdb on the 5' RACE reads, gives a single entry per CDR3 protein. The sample lists 650,000 to 800,000 distinct CDR3 sequences; roughly 44% were seen once. The source material was blood. These receptor sequences come from a man aged 60 to 75 in good health.

Concerning this clonotype: One junction end does not reproduce the germline sequence, and a read error may be involved. V is TRBV20-1 and J is TRBJ2-1; TRBD2 matches at 12 bases. This CDR3 has 15 amino acids. Germline values: CDR1 DFQATT, CDR2 SNEGSKA (reference sequence). The CDR3 is CSALTSGGIYKEQFF. CDR3 sequence (DNA): TGCAGTGCTCTGACTAGCGGGGGTATTTACAAGGAGCAGTTCTTC.

This chain joins TRBV6-2 or TRBV6-3 and TRBJ1-6; D is perhaps TRBD1 (5 bases). The germline V gene has CDR1 MNHEY and CDR2 SVGEGT. The CDR3 sequence is 14 residues long. Trimming cost V 6 bases and J 6 bases, with 12 bases left between them. The CDR3 DNA is TGTGCCAGCAGAAGCAGGGCTGGTAATTCACCCCTCCACTTT. This translates into CASRSRAGNSPLHF.

About this clonotype: One base away lies a much larger clone, so this may be a sequencing read error. This chain joins TRBV20-1 and TRBJ2-1; D assignment may be TRBD1 or TRBD2 (6 bases each). Trimming stripped 0 bases from V and 10 bases from J, with 16 bases between. Germline V gene data show CDR1 as DFQATT and CDR2 as SNEGSKA (reference sequence). CDR3 length: 14 amino acids. The CDR3 sequence is CSARDGEGGREQFF. Here the CDR3 DNA reads TGCAGTGCTAGAGATGGAGAGGGGGGCCGCGAGCAGTTCTTC.

The J gene is TRBJ2-4, the V gene TRBV6-6; 9 nucleotides agree with TRBD2. The length of the CDR3 is 16 residues. V was clipped by 3 bases and J by 13 bases; unmatched bases: 16. CDR1 is MNHNY and CDR2 is SVGAGI in the germline V gene (reference sequence). The CDR3 DNA is TGTGCCAGCAGTTATTCCCAGGACATTAGCGGGGGTAGGCAGTACTTC. Protein: CASSYSQDISGGRQYF.

This clonotype was detected only once. The gene calls are TRBV7-6 and TRBJ2-5, with TRBD2 matching 11 bases. The germline gives CDR1 SGHVS, CDR2 FNYEAQ. The CDR3 runs to 16 residues. V dropped 5 bases and J dropped 1; count of bases not matched to a gene: 6. CDR3: CASSVTSGGFQETQYF. In nucleotides, the CDR3 is TGTGCCAGCAGCGTAACTAGCGGGGGCTTCCAAGAGACCCAGTACTTC.

About this clonotype: An end of the junction differs from the germline gene, which may be a read error. The rearrangement links TRBV12-3 or TRBV12-4 to TRBJ2-3; 9 bases agree with TRBD2. The CDR3 extends over 16 amino acids. CDR3 in DNA: TGTGCCAGCAGTTTGTCCAGCGGGGGGCTCACAGATATGCAGTATTTT. It is translated as CASSLSSGGLTDMQYF.

The V gene is TRBV6-5, the J gene TRBJ2-4, with D uncertain. TRBJ2-7 matches the DNA end more closely, so the J call is doubtful. From germline, CDR1 is MNHEY and CDR2 SVGAGI. The CDR3 is 12 residues long. The CDR3 loop reads CASSPSNSEQYF. CDR3 bases: TGTGCCAGCAGCCCTTCGAACAGCGAGCAGTACTTC.

V is TRBV12-3 or TRBV12-4 and J is TRBJ2-3, with TRBD1 as a possible D gene (6 bases). V gave up 6 bases and J gave up 0 bases, with 13 bases separating them. The CDR3 is 15 residues long. This CDR3 is CASSPGAFSTDTQYF. CDR3 in DNA: TGTGCCAGCAGCCCAGGGGCGTTTAGCACAGATACGCAGTATTTT.

This clonotype was observed a few times. The chain recombines TRBV20-1 with TRBJ2-4, with 8 bases matching TRBD2. Trimming at V came to 4 bases and at J to 9 bases, leaving 8 bases not matched to a gene. Per germline, CDR1 DFQATT and CDR2 SNEGSKA (reference sequence). The CDR3 runs 13 residues. The CDR3: CSANDAGGPIQYF. The DNA for the CDR3 is TGCAGTGCTAATGACGCGGGGGGACCCATTCAGTACTTC.

This clonotype came up many times. This chain uses TRBV5-1 with TRBJ2-5, with TRBD2 identical over 9 bases. The CDR3 extends over 15 amino acids. The J segment lost 2 bases and the V segment lost 1 base, leaving 3 bases of the junction unmatched. In germline, CDR1 is SGHRS, CDR2 YFSETQ. The CDR3 bases are TGCGCCAGCAGCTTGCGACTAGCGGAACAAGAGACCCAGTACTTC. It codes for CASSLRLAEQETQYF.